These 20 T cell receptor beta chains originate from one sample sequenced in a study of cytomegalovirus exposure and HLA in healthy donors. The PCR had 60 Vbeta and 13 Jbeta primers. Generated by immunoSEQ multiplex PCR, the TCRdb table keeps only in-frame clones and is missing some. The table shows about 160,000 clones, with around 88% occurring only once. Sequencing was carried out using PBMCs. These receptor sequences come from a woman aged 30 to 39 in good health and CMV-seronegative.

The chain links TRBV2 to TRBJ2-3, with 10 bases fitting TRBD2. Trimming at V came to 0 bases and at J to 5 bases, leaving 11 bases not matched to a gene. This CDR3 has 18 residues. From germline, CDR1 is SNHLY and CDR2 FYNNEI. The CDR3 bases are TGTGCCAGCAGTGAAGCGCTTGGGCTAGCGGGAGTGGTAGATACGCAGTATTTT. Residues: CASSEALGLAGVVDTQYF.

This clone was counted a few times. The CDR3 DNA reads as TGTGCCAGCATAATGGCCTTCGGGCAGCCCCAGCATTTT. Protein: CASIMAFGQPQHF. The chain employs TRBV28 and TRBJ1-5; the D is unclear. Trimming left V 7 bases short and J 7 bases short, with 14 bases between. Germline lookup yields CDR1 MDHEN and CDR2 SYDVKM. This CDR3 region has 13 residues. Combining the CDR3 with reference TRBV28 and TRBJ1-5 gives the whole variable domain DVKVTQSSRYLVKRTGEKVFLECVQDMDHENMFWYRQDPGLGLRLIYFSYDVKMKEKGDIPEGYSVSREKKERFSLILESASTNQTSMYLCASIMAFGQPQHFGDGTRLSIL.

The gene calls are TRBV4-3 and TRBJ2-7, with TRBD2 identical over 8 bases. Germline trimming cut 3 bases from V and 4 bases from J; bases unmatched to any gene: 11. CDR1 and CDR2 (germline): LGHNA, YSLEER. The CDR3 has 16 residues. The CDR3 loop reads CASSQSVAGNPYEQYF. In DNA form, the CDR3 reads TGCGCCAGCAGCCAGAGCGTAGCGGGGAATCCGTACGAGCAGTACTTC.

The chain carries TRBV5-1 and TRBJ2-7, with TRBD1 matching 7 bases. Germline V lookup: CDR1 SGHRS, CDR2 YFSETQ. The length of the CDR3 is 14 residues. Trimming took 0 bases from V and 4 from J; bases not matched to a gene: 4. For the CDR3, the DNA is TGCGCCAGCAGCTTGGTTGTCAGGGGGTACGAGCAGTACTTC. Its protein product is CASSLVVRGYEQYF. The entire variable domain, with the rest obtained from reference TRBV5-1 and TRBJ2-7, is as follows: KAGVTQTPRYLIKTRGQQVTLSCSPISGHRSVSWYQQTPGQGLQFLFEYFSETQRNKGNFPGRFSGRQFSNSRSEMNVSTLELGDSALYLCASSLVVRGYEQYFGPGTRLTVT.

This clone was observed a single time. J is TRBJ2-2 and V is TRBV19; perhaps TRBD1 as D (6 bases). Trimming cost V 5 bases and J 4 bases, with 11 bases left between them. CDR1 and CDR2 (germline): LNHDA, SQIVND (reference sequence). The CDR3 contains 14 residues. The CDR3 DNA reads TGTGCCAGTAGTCTAACAGGGAGCACCGGGGAGCTGTTTTTT. It yields the protein CASSLTGSTGELFF.

This clone has a handful of counts. The chain carries TRBV6-6 and TRBJ1-1, with 8 bases that match TRBD1. The length of the CDR3 is 14 residues. The V segment lost 6 bases and the J segment 1 base; nucleotides outside the gene matches: 4. Germline-derived CDR1 and CDR2 are MNHNY and SVGAGI (reference sequence). The CDR3 protein is CASSPGGTNTEAFF. CDR3 bases: TGTGCCAGCAGCCCAGGGGGCACGAACACTGAAGCTTTCTTT.

This sequence joins TRBV21-1 and TRBJ2-7; the D call TRBD1 from the table was never checked on the DNA. TRBV21-1 is deemed a pseudogene. This CDR3 is 16 amino acids long. The CDR3 region has the DNA TGTGCCAGCAGCACGACGGACAGGGGCCTATCCTACGAGCAGTACTTC. It translates to CASSTTDRGLSYEQYF.

This clone came up once. The rearrangement links TRBV5-1 to TRBJ2-7; 7 bases match TRBD2. Germline V gives CDR1 SGHRS, CDR2 YFSETQ. Trimming at V came to 4 bases and at J to 3 bases, leaving 10 bases not matched to a gene. CDR3 length: 15 residues. CDR3 region: CASSRDGGSLYEQYF. The CDR3 DNA reads TGCGCCAGCAGCAGGGACGGGGGGAGCCTCTACGAGCAGTACTTC.

The rearrangement uses TRBV6-1 and TRBJ2-7, with TRBD2 matching over 11 bases. CDR1 and CDR2 from the germline V gene are MNHNS and SASEGT. This CDR3 spans 14 amino acids. Trimming removed 7 bases from V and 6 bases from J; junction bases left unmatched: 8. CDR3 bases: TGTGCCAGCACTACGACCGGGACTAGCGGCGAGCAGTACTTC. Encoded protein: CASTTTGTSGEQYF.

This rearrangement joins TRBV19 to TRBJ1-6, with TRBD1 matching 9 bases. Per germline, CDR1 LNHDA and CDR2 SQIVND (reference sequence). This CDR3 spans 17 amino acids. J gave up 4 bases and V 4 bases, and 8 bases lay outside the gene matches. CDR3 in DNA: TGTGCCAGTAGTACCCTGGCGGGGACAGGGTATAATTCACCCCTCCACTTT. Protein sequence: CASSTLAGTGYNSPLHF.

The J gene is TRBJ1-3, the V gene TRBV27; D not certain. V lost 3 bases, J lost 2 bases, and 8 bases lay in between. CDR3 length: 14 residues. In germline, CDR1 is MNHEY, CDR2 SMNVEV (reference sequence). CDR3 loop: CASSLNGPGNTIYF. The DNA of the CDR3 is TGTGCCAGCAGTTTGAATGGCCCTGGAAACACCATATATTTT.

This rearrangement joins TRBV6-5 to TRBJ1-2; D is undetermined. This CDR3 has 16 amino acids. Germline V lookup: CDR1 MNHEY, CDR2 SVGAGI. Trimming took off 2 bases at V and 2 bases at J, with 15 bases between the two ends. CDR3 in DNA: TGTGCCAGCAGTTACACTAGGTCTACCGGGAACTATGGCTACACCTTC. This translates into CASSYTRSTGNYGYTF.

V and J are TRBV19 and TRBJ2-1, with TRBD2 as a possible D gene (6 bases). The CDR3 is 12 residues long. Germline V CDR1 and CDR2: LNHDA, SQIVND (reference sequence). Trimming cost V 8 bases and J 7 bases, with 12 bases left between them. The chain's CDR3 is CASRGRGNEQFF. The CDR3 DNA follows: TGTGCCAGTCGCGGCCGGGGGAATGAGCAGTTCTTC.

The V and J genes are TRBV6-1 and TRBJ1-1; 7 bases align to TRBD1. This CDR3 contains 13 residues. Trimming cost V 6 bases and J 2 bases; bases outside gene matches: 3. CDR1 MNHNS and CDR2 SASEGT come from the germline V gene. The CDR3 DNA follows: TGTGCCAGCAGGAACAGGGGAAACACTGAAGCTTTCTTT. This codes for CASRNRGNTEAFF.

This chain joins TRBV28 and TRBJ2-2; no clear D gene. Between the trimmed V and J ends, which lost 4 bases and 7 bases, there was a span of 10 bases. In germline, CDR1 is MDHEN, CDR2 SYDVKM. The CDR3 totals 13 residues. This chain's CDR3 is CASSSTIRGELFF. The CDR3 bases are TGTGCCAGCAGTTCTACCATTCGCGGGGAGCTGTTTTTT.

The rearrangement links TRBV2 to TRBJ1-5; a weak D match, TRBD1 (6 bases). Per the germline V gene, CDR1 is SNHLY and CDR2 is FYNNEI. This CDR3 has 14 amino acids. The V end was cut by 7 bases, the J end by 1 base, with 11 bases between. The CDR3 nucleotides read TGTGCCAGCACTCAGACAGGCAGCAATCAGCCCCAGCATTTT. It translates to CASTQTGSNQPQHF.

Notes on this clone: The sample holds other DNA sequences that translate to the same CDR3. This chain joins TRBV25-1 and TRBJ2-7; 9 nucleotides line up with TRBD1. The CDR3 spans 15 residues. From germline, CDR1 is MGHDK and CDR2 SYGVNS. Trimming cost V 1 base and J 2 bases; bases outside gene matches: 3. In nucleotides, the CDR3 is TGTGCCAGCAGTGAATCTGGGACAGGGACCTACGAGCAGTACTTC. Translation gives CASSESGTGTYEQYF.

The CDR3 coding sequence is TGTGCCAGCAGTTTAGCATTGGGGGGGAGAGGTGGCTACACCTTC. It specifies CASSLALGGRGGYTF. The genes are TRBV28 and TRBJ1-2; D might be TRBD1 (5 bases). This CDR3 has 15 amino acids. Germline V gives CDR1 MDHEN, CDR2 SYDVKM. Trimming took off 2 bases at V and 7 bases at J, with 17 bases between the two ends.

The chain combines TRBV28 with TRBJ1-5, with D perhaps matching TRBD1 (5 bases). V was shortened by 6 bases and J by 4 bases, with 10 bases between the two germline ends. The CDR3 runs to 13 residues. Germline CDR1 MDHEN, CDR2 SYDVKM. CDR3 region: CASRNQGNQPQHF. The DNA of the CDR3 is TGTGCCAGCAGAAACCAGGGAAATCAGCCCCAGCATTTT.

This clone showed up just a few times. Other nucleotide sequences from this sample produce the same CDR3. This rearrangement joins TRBV5-1 to TRBJ1-1, with a possible D match to TRBD1 (5 bases). The CDR3 extends over 14 amino acids. Trimming removed 0 bases from V and 1 base from J, with 7 bases in between. Germline V gene sequence: CDR1 SGHRS, CDR2 YFSETQ. CDR3 sequence (DNA): TGCGCCAGCAGCTTGGATAGGGGGAACACTGAAGCTTTCTTT. Translation: CASSLDRGNTEAFF.